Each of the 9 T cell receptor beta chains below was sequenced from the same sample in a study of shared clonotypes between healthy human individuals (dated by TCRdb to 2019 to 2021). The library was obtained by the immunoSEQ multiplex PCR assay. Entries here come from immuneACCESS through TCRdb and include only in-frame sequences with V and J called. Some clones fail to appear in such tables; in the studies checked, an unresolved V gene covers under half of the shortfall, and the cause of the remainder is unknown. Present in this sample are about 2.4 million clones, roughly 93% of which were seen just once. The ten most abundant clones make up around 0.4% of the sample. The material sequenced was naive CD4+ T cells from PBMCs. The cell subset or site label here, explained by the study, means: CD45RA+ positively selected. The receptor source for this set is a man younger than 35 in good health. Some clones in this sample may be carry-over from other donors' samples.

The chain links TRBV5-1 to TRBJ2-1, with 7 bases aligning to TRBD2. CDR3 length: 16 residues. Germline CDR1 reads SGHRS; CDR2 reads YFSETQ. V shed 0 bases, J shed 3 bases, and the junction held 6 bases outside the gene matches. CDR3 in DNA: TGCGCCAGCAGCTTGGCCGGGGGGTTATACTACAATGAGCAGTTCTTC. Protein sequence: CASSLAGGLYYNEQFF. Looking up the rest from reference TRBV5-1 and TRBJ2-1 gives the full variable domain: KAGVTQTPRYLIKTRGQQVTLSCSPISGHRSVSWYQQTPGQGLQFLFEYFSETQRNKGNFPGRFSGRQFSNSRSEMNVSTLELGDSALYLCASSLAGGLYYNEQFFGPGTRLTVL.

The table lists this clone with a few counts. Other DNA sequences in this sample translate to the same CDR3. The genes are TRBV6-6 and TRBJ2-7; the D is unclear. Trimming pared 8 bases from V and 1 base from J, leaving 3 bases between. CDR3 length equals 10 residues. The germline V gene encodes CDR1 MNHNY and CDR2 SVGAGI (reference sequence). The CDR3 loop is CASGSYEQYF. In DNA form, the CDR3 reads TGTGCCAGCGGGTCCTACGAGCAGTACTTC.

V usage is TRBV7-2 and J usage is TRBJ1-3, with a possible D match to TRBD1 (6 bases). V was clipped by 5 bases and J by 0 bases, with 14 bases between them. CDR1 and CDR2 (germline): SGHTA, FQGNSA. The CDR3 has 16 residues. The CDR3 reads CASSSRQESSGNTIYF. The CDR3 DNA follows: TGTGCCAGCAGCAGTCGACAGGAAAGCTCTGGAAACACCATATATTTT.

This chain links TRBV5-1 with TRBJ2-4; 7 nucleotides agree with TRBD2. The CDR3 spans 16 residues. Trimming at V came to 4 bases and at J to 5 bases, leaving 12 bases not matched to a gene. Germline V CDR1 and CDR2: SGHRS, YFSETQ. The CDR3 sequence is CASSPRGRSNQNIQYF. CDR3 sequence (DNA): TGCGCCAGCAGCCCGCGGGGGAGGTCTAATCAAAACATTCAGTACTTC.

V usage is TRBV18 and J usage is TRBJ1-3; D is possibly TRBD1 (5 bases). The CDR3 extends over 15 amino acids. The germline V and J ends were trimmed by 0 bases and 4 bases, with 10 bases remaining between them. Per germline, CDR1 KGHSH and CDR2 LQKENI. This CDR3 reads CASSPPRGGGNTIYF. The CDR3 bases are TGTGCCAGCTCACCACCGAGGGGTGGCGGAAACACCATATATTTT.

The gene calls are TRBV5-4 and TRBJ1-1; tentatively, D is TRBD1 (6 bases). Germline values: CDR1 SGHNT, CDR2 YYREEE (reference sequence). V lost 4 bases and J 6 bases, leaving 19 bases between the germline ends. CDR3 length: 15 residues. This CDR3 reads CASSSGQTNMAEAFF. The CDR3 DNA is TGTGCCAGCAGCAGCGGACAGACGAACATGGCTGAAGCTTTCTTT.

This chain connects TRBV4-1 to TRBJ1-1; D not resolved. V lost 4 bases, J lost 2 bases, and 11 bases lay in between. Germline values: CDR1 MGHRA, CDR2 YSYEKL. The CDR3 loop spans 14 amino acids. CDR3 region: CASSRGRANTEAFF. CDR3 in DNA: TGCGCCAGCAGCCGCGGGAGGGCCAACACTGAAGCTTTCTTT.

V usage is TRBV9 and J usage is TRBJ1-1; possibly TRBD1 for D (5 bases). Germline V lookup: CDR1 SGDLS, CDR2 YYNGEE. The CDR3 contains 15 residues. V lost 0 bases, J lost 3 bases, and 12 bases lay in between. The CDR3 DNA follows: TGTGCCAGCAGCGTAGGGGCAGGGTTCGACACTGAAGCTTTCTTT. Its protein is CASSVGAGFDTEAFF.

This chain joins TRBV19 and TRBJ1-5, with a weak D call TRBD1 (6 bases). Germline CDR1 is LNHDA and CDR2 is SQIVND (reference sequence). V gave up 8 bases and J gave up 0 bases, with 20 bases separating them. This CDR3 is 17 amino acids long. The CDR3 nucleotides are TGTGCCAGTCTGGATCGAATCGGACAGTATAGCAATCAGCCCCAGCATTTT. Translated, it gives CASLDRIGQYSNQPQHF. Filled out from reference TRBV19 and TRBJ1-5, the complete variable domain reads DGGITQSPKYLFRKEGQNVTLSCEQNLNHDAMYWYRQDPGQGLRLIYYSQIVNDFQKGDIAEGYSVSREKKESFPLTVTSAQKNPTAFYLCASLDRIGQYSNQPQHFGDGTRLSIL.